Shown below are 21 T cell receptor beta chains from a single sample sequenced in a study of chemoradiotherapy in HPV16-positive cancers. The assay was immunoSEQ multiplex PCR, and TCRdb's table has in-frame clones only and misses some. The table includes 20,000 or so clones, roughly 80% detected once. The sequencing used blood, collected from a patient who underwent chemoradiotherapy. These receptors came from a human donor with HPV-associated anogenital cancer.

The chain is built from TRBV13 and TRBJ1-2, with D possibly being TRBD1 (6 bases). The ends were cut back, 5 bases at V and 7 bases at J, with 14 bases in the middle. The germline V gene encodes CDR1 PRHDT and CDR2 FYEKMQ (reference sequence). This CDR3 has 13 amino acids. The CDR3 sequence is CASSNRDQGGYTF. CDR3 nucleotides: TGTGCCAGCAGCAACAGGGATCAAGGTGGCTACACCTTC.

The chain recombines TRBV5-6 with TRBJ1-2; the D gene is possibly TRBD1 (6 bases). Trimming cost V 3 bases and J 4 bases, with 13 bases left between them. The CDR3 spans 14 residues. Per germline, CDR1 SGHDT and CDR2 YYEEEE. Written as DNA, the CDR3 is TGTGCCAGCAGCTACGCTCAGGGGCGCTATGGCTACACCTTC. Protein sequence: CASSYAQGRYGYTF.

The rearrangement uses TRBV6-5 and TRBJ1-6; D is uncertain. Germline loops: CDR1 MNHEY, CDR2 SVGAGI. The germline V and J ends were trimmed by 6 bases and 7 bases, with 7 bases remaining between them. The CDR3 covers 12 residues. For the CDR3, the DNA is TGTGCCAGCAGAGTGGCCAATTCACCCCTCCACTTT. Residues: CASRVANSPLHF.

This chain joins TRBV18 and TRBJ1-2, with 7 bases identical to TRBD1. From germline, CDR1 is KGHSH and CDR2 LQKENI. The CDR3 is 17 residues long. V shed 3 bases and J 0 bases; nucleotides not matched to a gene: 10. CDR3 DNA: TGTGCCAGCTCACCCCGACGAAGGACAGGCACTAACTATGGCTACACCTTC. It is translated as CASSPRRRTGTNYGYTF.

This clone was detected once. This rearrangement joins TRBV7-2 to TRBJ2-3; no clear D gene. The CDR3 has 12 residues. Trimming stripped 4 bases from V and 2 bases from J, with 4 bases between. Looked up from germline, CDR1 is SGHTA and CDR2 is FQGNSA. The CDR3 protein is CASSYFTDTQYF. The CDR3 bases are TGTGCCAGCAGCTATTTCACAGATACGCAGTATTTT.

The chain combines TRBV5-1 with TRBJ2-5; 7 bases match TRBD2. Germline lookup yields CDR1 SGHRS and CDR2 YFSETQ. The CDR3 runs 14 residues. V lost 6 bases, J lost 5 bases, and 10 bases stayed unmatched. In DNA, the CDR3 is TGCGCCAGCACCTTTACTAGCGCAGACGAGACCCAGTACTTC. It yields the protein CASTFTSADETQYF.

The chain carries TRBV27 and TRBJ2-3; D is unresolved. The CDR3 has 15 amino acids. Germline CDR1 reads MNHEY; CDR2 reads SMNVEV (reference sequence). The V end lost 0 bases, the J end lost 5 bases, and 12 bases lay between the germline ends. CDR3 coding DNA: TGTGCCAGCAGTTTATCCGGGCCGCCCAAAGATACGCAGTATTTT. Translated, it gives CASSLSGPPKDTQYF.

J is TRBJ2-7 and V is TRBV2, with 9 bases that match TRBD2. The CDR3 totals 15 residues. V was clipped by 2 bases and J by 7 bases; unmatched bases: 9. The germline V gene encodes CDR1 SNHLY and CDR2 FYNNEI. The CDR3 bases are TGTGCCAGCAGTGAAAAAGCTAGCGGGGTCGGGGAGCAGTACTTC. Protein product: CASSEKASGVGEQYF.

V gene TRBV7-2 combines with J gene TRBJ2-1, with a possible D match to TRBD1 (5 bases). The germline V gene has CDR1 SGHTA and CDR2 FQGNSA. The CDR3 is made up of 16 amino acids. Trimming took 0 bases from V and 2 from J, leaving 11 bases between them. The CDR3 nucleotides are TGTGCCAGCAGCTTAGCGGGCAGGGCGACCTACAATGAGCAGTTCTTC. Translation: CASSLAGRATYNEQFF. The full variable domain, with the rest looked up from reference TRBV7-2 and TRBJ2-1, is GAGVSQSPSNKVTEKGKDVELRCDPISGHTALYWYRQSLGQGLEFLIYFQGNSAPDKSGLPSDRFSAERTGGSVSTLTIQRTQQEDSAVYLCASSLAGRATYNEQFFGPGTRLTVL.

The chain carries TRBV27 and TRBJ2-4; 7 nucleotides line up with TRBD1. J was trimmed by 2 bases and V by 8 bases; bases with no gene match: 9. Germline V lookup: CDR1 MNHEY, CDR2 SMNVEV (reference sequence). The CDR3 length is 15 residues. The CDR3 loop reads CASGNRGETKNIQYF. The CDR3 nucleotides are TGTGCCAGCGGTAACAGGGGCGAAACCAAAAACATTCAGTACTTC.

Note on this clone: One end of the junction fails to match germline, which may point to a read error. The chain joins TRBV14 to TRBJ2-7, with 8 bases identical to TRBD1. The CDR3 loop spans 11 amino acids. CDR1 is SGHDN and CDR2 is FVKESK in the germline V gene. CDR3 nucleotide sequence: TGTGCCAGCTCCAGGGACAGGTTTGTCATATTC. Translation: CASSRDRFVIF.

The chain links TRBV5-8 to TRBJ1-1; no clear D. The V end lost 2 bases, the J end lost 4 bases, and 12 bases lay between the germline ends. The V gene's germline CDR1 is SGHTS and CDR2 YDEGEE. The CDR3 totals 14 residues. CDR3 coding DNA: TGTGCCAGCAGCTTTCTACCGGAGGGCACTGAAGCTTTCTTT. This codes for CASSFLPEGTEAFF.

The genes are TRBV7-2 and TRBJ1-3; perhaps TRBD1 as D (5 bases). From germline, CDR1 is SGHTA and CDR2 FQGNSA. This CDR3 comprises 15 residues. V lost 5 bases to trimming and J lost 4 bases, with 15 bases between them. The CDR3 here is CASSTGGVLGNTIYF. CDR3 coding DNA: TGTGCCAGCAGCACAGGCGGGGTGCTGGGAAACACCATATATTTT.

The V call is TRBV5-1, the J call TRBJ1-2; maybe TRBD1 (5 bases). Deletions cut 1 base from V and 0 bases from J, with 10 bases between. The CDR3 has 15 amino acids. CDR1 and CDR2 from the germline V gene are SGHRS and YFSETQ. The CDR3 DNA reads as TGCGCCAGCAGCTTGTACGAGGGGTCTAACTATGGCTACACCTTC. Protein: CASSLYEGSNYGYTF.

The chain links TRBV4-2 to TRBJ1-5, with D possibly being TRBD1 (5 bases). V lost 8 bases and J lost 1, with 15 bases in between. Germline V gene lookup returns CDR1 LGHNA and CDR2 YNFKEQ. The CDR3 has 15 residues. The CDR3 loop reads CASCPGLRSNQPQHF. The DNA for the CDR3 is TGTGCCAGCTGCCCAGGGCTACGCAGCAATCAGCCCCAGCATTTT.

The chain couples TRBV2 to TRBJ1-4; D might be TRBD1 (5 bases). The V end was cut by 5 bases, the J end by 6 bases, with 10 bases between. The CDR3 length is 13 residues. Germline V gene data show CDR1 as SNHLY and CDR2 as FYNNEI. CDR3 loop: CASSPGLDEKLFF. The DNA for the CDR3 is TGTGCCAGCAGTCCAGGGTTAGATGAAAAACTGTTTTTT.

This rearrangement joins TRBV14 to TRBJ2-5; D call uncertain. Deletions cut 4 bases from V and 5 bases from J, with 14 bases between. The germline V gene encodes CDR1 SGHDN and CDR2 FVKESK. The CDR3 has 14 residues. The CDR3 sequence is CASSRQTAWETQYF. For the CDR3, the DNA is TGTGCCAGCAGCCGGCAAACCGCGTGGGAGACCCAGTACTTC.

The table lists this clone with a few counts. The rearrangement links TRBV6-5 to TRBJ1-1; TRBD1 is a possible D gene (5 bases). With 0 bases removed from V and 8 bases from J, the gap between germline ends came to 13 bases. CDR1 and CDR2 from the germline V gene are MNHEY and SVGAGI. The CDR3 runs 14 residues. CDR3 loop: CASSYSGERKEAFF. Here the CDR3 DNA reads TGTGCCAGCAGTTACTCGGGGGAACGGAAAGAAGCTTTCTTT.

This clone has only one observation. V is TRBV5-8 and J is TRBJ2-5; D remains unclear. This CDR3 has 10 amino acids. Trimming left V 2 bases short and J 7 bases short, with 3 bases between. The V gene's germline CDR1 is SGHTS and CDR2 YDEGEE. CDR3 sequence reads: CASSFMTQYF. The DNA for the CDR3 is TGTGCCAGCAGCTTTATGACCCAGTACTTC.

The genes are TRBV9 and TRBJ2-5, with 8 bases aligning to TRBD2. The CDR3 spans 14 residues. After removal of 8 bases from V and 4 bases from J, the junction contained 10 bases not matched to a gene. The germline CDR1 and CDR2 sequences are SGDLS and YYNGEE. The CDR3 protein is CASTPGLGVETQYF. The DNA of the CDR3 is TGTGCCAGTACTCCGGGACTAGGCGTAGAGACCCAGTACTTC.

The chain is built from TRBV5-5 and TRBJ1-3; D unclear. The CDR3 extends over 14 amino acids. Trimming removed 4 bases at V and 0 bases at J, with 8 bases between. Germline CDR1 reads SGHKS; CDR2 reads YYEKEE (reference sequence). This chain's CDR3 is CASSAQISGNTIYF. The CDR3 DNA sequence: TGTGCCAGCAGCGCCCAGATCTCTGGAAACACCATATATTTT.